This is a list of T cell receptor beta chains from one sample in a study of CD4 T cells in relation to SARS-CoV-2 and coronaviruses. Generated by immunoSEQ multiplex PCR, the TCRdb table keeps only in-frame clones and is missing some. The sample has 28,000 or so clones, around 73% seen once. Antigens for these TCRs are unknown. The specimen sequenced was CD4+ T cells from PBMCs, cultured in vitro. The receptors derive from a human donor in good health. Each CDR3 is given with its conserved first and last residue. Fields, in order: J gene, D gene, clone size, V gene, CDR3 DNA, CDR3 protein. A D gene is named only where the DNA matches it firmly. Clone size appears in some rows only: once, few, many, or a class for an expanded clone.

>TRBJ2-1|TRBD2|-|TRBV3-1/TRBV3-2
TGTGCCAGCAGCCTATCGAGCGGGGGGGCCTACAATGAGCAGTTCTTC
CASSLSSGGAYNEQFF
>TRBJ2-1|-|-|TRBV30
TGTGCCTGGAGTCCAGACGGCTACAATGAGCAGTTCTTC
CAWSPDGYNEQFF
>TRBJ1-2|TRBD1|few|TRBV10-3
TGTGCCATCTACGCCGGGACAGGGATCTATGGCTACACCTTC
CAIYAGTGIYGYTF
>TRBJ2-2|TRBD1|once|TRBV6-1
TGTGCCAGCAGCGAACAGGGGGCCGCGAACACCGGGGAGCTGTTTTTT
CASSEQGAANTGELFF
>TRBJ2-3|-|-|TRBV5-5
TGTGCCAGCAGCCGGGGGGCAACTAGCACAGATACGCAGTATTTT
CASSRGATSTDTQYF
>TRBJ2-5|-|-|TRBV7-9
TGTGCCAGCAGGGTAGGGGAAGAGACCCAGTACTTC
CASRVGEETQYF
>TRBJ1-2|-|-|TRBV11-1
TGTGCCAGCAGCTTGGGTCAGAACTATGGCTACACCTTC
CASSLGQNYGYTF
>TRBJ2-1|-|-|TRBV9
TGTGCCAGCAGCGAGAGGCCCGGCAATGAGCAGTTCTTC
CASSERPGNEQFF
>TRBJ1-3|-|once|TRBV10-2
TGCGCCAGCAGTGATGGCCTAGGGAACACCATATATTTT
CASSDGLGNTIYF
>TRBJ2-3|TRBD2|-|TRBV3-1/TRBV3-2
TGTGCCAGCAGCCTCGGACTAGCGGGAGAGGCGCAGTATTTT
CASSLGLAGEAQYF
>TRBJ2-1|TRBD1|few|TRBV13
TGTGCCAGCAGCCGCCGGGACAGGGTTACTGAGCAGTTCTTC
CASSRRDRVTEQFF
>TRBJ2-7|-|-|TRBV27
TGTGCCAGCAGCTACCGGCCGTCTGGTGACGAGCAGTACTTC
CASSYRPSGDEQYF
>TRBJ2-5|TRBD2|-|TRBV6-2/TRBV6-3
TGTGCCAGCAGTTACACTCCCCGGACTAGCGGGGGGGGTGAGACCCAGTACTTC
CASSYTPRTSGGGETQYF
>TRBJ2-3|TRBD2|-|TRBV7-2
TGTGCCAGCAGCCCCCGAGTAGCGGGGGTCAATACGCAGTATTTT
CASSPRVAGVNTQYF
>TRBJ1-5|TRBD1|-|TRBV6-6
TGTGCCAGCAGCCCGGAGGGACAGAGCAATCAGCCCCAGCATTTT
CASSPEGQSNQPQHF
>TRBJ2-1|-|few|TRBV30
TGTGCCTGGAGCATATGGAAGGGAAAGAATGAGCAGTTCTTC
CAWSIWKGKNEQFF
>TRBJ2-7|-|-|TRBV7-2
TGTGCCAGCAGCTTACGGCCCGACAGGATCTCCTACGAGCAGTACTTC
CASSLRPDRISYEQYF
>TRBJ2-5|TRBD1|medium-sized|TRBV9
TGTGCCAGCAGCGCACAGGGGTCGGGAGAGACCCAGTACTTC
CASSAQGSGETQYF
>TRBJ2-3|-|-|TRBV5-1
TGCGCCAGCAGCCGTACAGAGACAGATACGCAGTATTTT
CASSRTETDTQYF
>TRBJ2-7|-|-|TRBV5-5
TGTGCCACTTCCCTGACCCACTCCTACGAGCAGTACTTC
CATSLTHSYEQYF
>TRBJ1-2|TRBD1|once|TRBV6-5
TGTGCCAGCAGTTACTCAGGACAGGGATTCTATGGCTACACCTTC
CASSYSGQGFYGYTF
>TRBJ2-7|-|-|TRBV4-3
TGCGCCAGCAGCCAAGACAGGTATACCTACGAGCAGTACTTC
CASSQDRYTYEQYF
>TRBJ1-6|-|-|TRBV10-3
TGTGCCGTCAGGGGCGATAATTCACCCCTCCACTTT
CAVRGDNSPLHF
>TRBJ1-1|-|-|TRBV7-9
TGTGCCAGCAGCTTAGTAATGGGAGGGAACACTGAAGCTTTCTTT
CASSLVMGGNTEAFF
>TRBJ2-1|-|once|TRBV14
TGTGCCAGCAGCCGTCGACTCCACAATGAGCAGTTCTTC
CASSRRLHNEQFF
>TRBJ2-5|-|-|TRBV10-3
TGTGCCATCAGTGAAGGGGTCGGGGAGACCCAGTACTTC
CAISEGVGETQYF
>TRBJ2-5|-|-|TRBV7-2
TGTGCCAGCAGCTTCGGACCGAGGGAGACCCAGTACTTC
CASSFGPRETQYF
>TRBJ1-1|TRBD1|-|TRBV25-1
TGTGCCAGCAGTGAAGGGACAGGGGTGAACACTGAAGCTTTCTTT
CASSEGTGVNTEAFF
>TRBJ2-1|-|-|TRBV3-1/TRBV3-2
TGTGCCAGCAGCCAGCAGGGTGGCTCCTACAATGAGCAGTTCTTC
CASSQQGGSYNEQFF
>TRBJ2-7|-|few|TRBV19
TGTGCCAGTAGTGACCGCTATATGGTCTACGAGCAGTACTTC
CASSDRYMVYEQYF
>TRBJ2-1|TRBD2|once|TRBV11-3
TGTGCCAGCAGCTTAAAGGGACTATACAATGAGCAGTTCTTC
CASSLKGLYNEQFF
>TRBJ2-7|TRBD2|-|TRBV7-2
TGTGCCAGCAGCTTAGTGGGAGGGGCCCAGGACGAGCAGTACTTC
CASSLVGGAQDEQYF
>TRBJ1-6|-|few|TRBV7-8
TGTGCCAGCAGCTTAGCAGGGGCTAGAAATTCACCCCTCCACTTT
CASSLAGARNSPLHF
>TRBJ1-1|-|-|TRBV4-2
TGTGCCAGCAGCCAAGAAGACGGCAGGGTGGTCTCGGCTTTCTTT
CASSQEDGRVVSAFF
>TRBJ2-7|TRBD1|once|TRBV28
TGTGCCACCCGACAGGGCACCCACGAGCAGTACTTC
CATRQGTHEQYF
>TRBJ2-2|TRBD1|-|TRBV7-2
TGTGCCAGCAGCTCAAGGACAGGGCGGAACACCGGGGAGCTGTTTTTT
CASSSRTGRNTGELFF
>TRBJ2-3|TRBD1|-|TRBV10-3
TGTGCCATCAGGGGGACAGGGATCGGGCACACAGATACGCAGTATTTT
CAIRGTGIGHTDTQYF
>TRBJ2-3|-|once|TRBV11-2
TGTGCCAGCAGCTTAGTGAGGGTGGTAGATACGCAGTATTTT
CASSLVRVVDTQYF
>TRBJ1-1|-|-|TRBV6-5
TGTGCCAGCAGTTACATCCCAGGGAGGAACACTGAAGCTTTCTTT
CASSYIPGRNTEAFF
>TRBJ1-1|-|-|TRBV9
TGTGCCAGCAGGGGAGCCGACAGTATGAACACTGAAGCTTTCTTT
CASRGADSMNTEAFF
>TRBJ1-1|-|-|TRBV2
TGTGCCAGCAATCGGGGGTTGAACACTGAAGCTTTCTTT
CASNRGLNTEAFF
>TRBJ2-7|-|-|TRBV19
TGTGCCAGTAGTATTGGGTACGAGCAGTACTTC
CASSIGYEQYF
>TRBJ1-1|TRBD1|few|TRBV11-2
TGTGCCAGCAGCAGTTGGACAGGGGGGCGCACTGAAGCTTTCTTT
CASSSWTGGRTEAFF
>TRBJ2-7|-|-|TRBV2
TGTGCCAGCAGTGTTTCAAGAAGCTACGAGCAGTACTTC
CASSVSRSYEQYF
>TRBJ1-2|TRBD1|once|TRBV18
TGTGCCAGCTCTCAAGGGACAGGACAGAGGGGCTACACCTTC
CASSQGTGQRGYTF
>TRBJ1-1|TRBD1|-|TRBV19
TGTGCCAGTAGTATAGCCCCCGACAGGGGAGTACTTTTCTTT
CASSIAPDRGVLFF
>TRBJ2-7|-|once|TRBV5-1
TGCGCCAGCAGCTTCGGCGGGACCGGAACTTACGAGCAGTACTTC
CASSFGGTGTYEQYF
>TRBJ1-4|TRBD1|-|TRBV7-6
TGTGCCAGCAGCTCAGGAGTCCCGGGACAGGCAACTAATGAAAAACTGTTTTTT
CASSSGVPGQATNEKLFF
>TRBJ1-2|TRBD1|-|TRBV5-1
TGCGCCAGCAGCGTGTCCGGGACAGGGGGGTATGGCTACACCTTC
CASSVSGTGGYGYTF
>TRBJ2-3|TRBD2|-|TRBV19
TGTGCCAGTAGTCCGAGAGCGGGGCCCCGCACAGATACGCAGTATTTT
CASSPRAGPRTDTQYF
>TRBJ2-6|TRBD2|-|TRBV4-3
TGCGCCAGCAGCCAGAGGACTAGCGGGGGCCGCATGGGCTCTGGGGCCAACGTCCTGACTTTC
CASSQRTSGGRMGSGANVLTF
>TRBJ2-6|-|-|TRBV7-7
TGTGCTAGCAGCCCTCACCTAGGACGGGGCTCTGGGGCCAACGTCCTGACTTTC
CASSPHLGRGSGANVLTF